Following are 20 T cell receptor beta chains from one sample sequenced in a study of shared clonotypes between healthy human individuals. Clones were read by immunoSEQ multiplex PCR, and TCRdb kept only the in-frame ones, dropping some. The sample consists of under 1,100,000 clones, roughly 80% of them appearing once. The sample comprised memory CD4+ T cells sorted from blood. Subset denoted: CD45RA-negative fraction. The receptors shown here come from a young man in good health.

The chain carries TRBV6-1 and TRBJ1-1; TRBD1 matches 10 bases. V shed 4 bases, J shed 5 bases, and the junction held 4 bases outside the gene matches. This CDR3 is built from 14 residues. Germline CDR1 and CDR2: MNHNS and SASEGT. This chain's CDR3 is CASSVLDRGTEAFF. CDR3 nucleotides: TGTGCCAGCAGTGTTTTGGACAGGGGGACTGAAGCTTTCTTT.

The table lists this clone with a few counts. This chain connects TRBV15 to TRBJ2-1, with 9 bases fitting TRBD1. Losses at the gene ends were 1 base for V and 8 bases for J; bases not matched to a gene: 9. The CDR3 consists of 16 residues. From germline, CDR1 is LNHNV and CDR2 YYDKDF (reference sequence). CDR3 coding DNA: TGTGCCACCAGCAGAGCTTGGGACAGGGAAGGTCATGAGCAGTTCTTC. Translation: CATSRAWDREGHEQFF. Combining the CDR3 with reference TRBV15 and TRBJ2-1 gives the whole variable domain DAMVIQNPRYQVTQFGKPVTLSCSQTLNHNVMYWYQQKSSQAPKLLFHYYDKDFNNEADTPDNFQSRRPNTSFCFLDIRSPGLGDTAMYLCATSRAWDREGHEQFFGPGTRLTVL.

Here the CDR3 DNA reads TGTGCCAGTAGTATTTTTCTTGCGGGCCCCCAAGAGACCCAGTACTTC. Translated: CASSIFLAGPQETQYF. This chain joins TRBV19 and TRBJ2-5; a weak D match, TRBD2 (5 bases). The V gene lost 3 bases and the J gene lost 1 base, with 15 bases spanning the gap. The CDR3 sequence is 16 residues long. Germline CDR1 and CDR2: LNHDA and SQIVND (reference sequence).

The CDR3 sequence: CAWIYWTEAFF. The DNA for the CDR3 is TGTGCCTGGATTTATTGGACTGAAGCTTTCTTT. The chain has TRBV30 and TRBJ1-1, with D uncertain. There are 11 residues in the CDR3. Germline V gives CDR1 GTSNPN, CDR2 SVGIG (reference sequence). The germline V and J ends were trimmed by 4 bases and 5 bases, with 8 bases remaining between them.

The chain carries TRBV12-5 and TRBJ1-4, with no clear D. In germline, CDR1 is LGHNT, CDR2 FRNRAP. Trimming stripped 4 bases from V and 0 bases from J, with 9 bases between. The CDR3 covers 15 residues. The CDR3 loop reads CASGSPGATNEKLFF. CDR3 DNA sequence: TGTGCTAGTGGTTCCCCGGGCGCAACTAATGAAAAACTGTTTTTT. Combining the CDR3 with reference TRBV12-5 and TRBJ1-4 gives the whole variable domain DARVTQTPRHKVTEMGQEVTMRCQPILGHNTVFWYRQTMMQGLELLAYFRNRAPLDDSGMPKDRFSAEMPDATLATLKIQPSEPRDSAVYFCASGSPGATNEKLFFGSGTQLSVL.

The chain carries TRBV6-1 and TRBJ2-1; D is uncertain. V lost 2 bases and J 10 bases, leaving 15 bases between the germline ends. This CDR3 contains 14 residues. Germline CDR1 is MNHNS and CDR2 is SASEGT. The chain's CDR3 is CASSEYKTPGEQFF. Here the CDR3 DNA reads TGTGCCAGCAGTGAATATAAGACCCCAGGAGAGCAGTTCTTC.

The rearrangement uses TRBV7-2 and TRBJ2-3; weak D call: TRBD2 (6 bases). V shed 2 bases and J shed 1 base, with 10 bases lying between them. In germline, CDR1 is SGHTA, CDR2 FQGNSA. The CDR3 spans 15 residues. Written as DNA, the CDR3 is TGTGCCAGCAGCTTATTCGGGAGTGGCACAGATACGCAGTATTTT. Its translation is CASSLFGSGTDTQYF.

This clone appeared a single time. The gene calls are TRBV30 and TRBJ1-3; D is undetermined. Germline loops: CDR1 GTSNPN, CDR2 SVGIG (reference sequence). V dropped 8 bases and J dropped 0 bases, with 14 bases sitting between them. The CDR3 has 14 residues. As DNA, the CDR3 is TGTGCCCTAAATGGACGGCGCTCTGGAAACACCATATATTTT. Translated, it gives CALNGRRSGNTIYF.

The J gene is TRBJ2-7, the V gene TRBV4-1, with 16 bases fitting TRBD2. The CDR3 is made up of 18 amino acids. V gave up 2 bases and J gave up 7 bases; unmatched junction bases: 11. Germline-derived CDR1 and CDR2 are MGHRA and YSYEKL. The CDR3 loop is CASSQLPGLAGGLVEQYF. CDR3 coding DNA: TGCGCCAGCAGCCAACTCCCGGGACTAGCGGGGGGGCTTGTTGAGCAGTACTTC.

The CDR3 protein is CASSPPPGQGYEQYF. CDR3 DNA sequence: TGTGCCAGCAGCCCGCCGCCGGGACAGGGCTACGAGCAGTACTTC. The rearrangement joins TRBV5-6 to TRBJ2-7; 9 positions agree with TRBD1. This CDR3 is built from 15 residues. The germline V gene encodes CDR1 SGHDT and CDR2 YYEEEE. The J segment lost 3 bases and the V segment lost 4 bases, leaving 8 bases of the junction unmatched.

The V and J genes are TRBV6-1 and TRBJ1-6, with unresolved D. The V gene's germline CDR1 is MNHNS and CDR2 SASEGT. This CDR3 has 14 residues. With 4 bases removed from V and 6 bases from J, the gap between germline ends came to 10 bases. CDR3 nucleotides: TGTGCCAGCAGTGGAGGTGACCGTAATTCACCCCTCCACTTT. It specifies CASSGGDRNSPLHF.

The chain combines TRBV4-3 with TRBJ2-1; the match to TRBD2 covers 15 bases. V lost 0 bases and J lost 6; bases outside the gene matches: 15. Germline V gives CDR1 LGHNA, CDR2 YSLEER. The CDR3 is 21 residues long. As DNA, the CDR3 is TGCGCCAGCAGCCAAGAATACGGACTAGCGGGAGGGGGGAGGAAGGTCAATGAGCAGTTCTTC. This translates into CASSQEYGLAGGGRKVNEQFF.

This clone showed up just a few times. The V gene is TRBV2, the J gene TRBJ1-4; tentative D call: TRBD1 (6 bases). The V gene's germline CDR1 is SNHLY and CDR2 FYNNEI. V dropped 7 bases and J dropped 8 bases, with 20 bases sitting between them. The CDR3 runs to 15 residues. CDR3 loop: CASIARDNYLEKLFF. In DNA, the CDR3 is TGTGCCAGCATAGCACGGGACAACTATTTGGAAAAACTGTTTTTT.

The rearrangement links TRBV5-4 to TRBJ1-2, with 8 positions matching TRBD1. Losses at the gene ends were 3 bases for V and 1 base for J; bases not matched to a gene: 5. Germline V gives CDR1 SGHNT, CDR2 YYREEE (reference sequence). CDR3 size: 15 residues. CDR3 residues: CASSSRTGNNYGYTF. As DNA, the CDR3 is TGTGCCAGCAGCTCGCGGACAGGGAATAACTATGGCTACACCTTC.

The chain links TRBV6-4 to TRBJ2-2; D may match TRBD1 or TRBD2 (7 bases each). This CDR3 has 18 amino acids. Trimming pared 8 bases from V and 6 bases from J, leaving 28 bases between. CDR1 is MRHNA and CDR2 is SNTAGT in the germline V gene. CDR3 sequence: CASSGDLFGRGRSGELFF. CDR3 nucleotide sequence: TGTGCCAGCTCTGGAGATTTATTTGGGAGGGGGCGCTCCGGGGAGCTGTTTTTT.

This clone was seen only a few times. The chain employs TRBV20-1 and TRBJ1-2; D is possibly TRBD1 (5 bases). Per the germline V gene, CDR1 is DFQATT and CDR2 is SNEGSKA (reference sequence). V gave up 5 bases and J gave up 9 bases, with 13 bases separating them. The CDR3 contains 11 residues. This chain's CDR3 is CSAWDRLSYTF. CDR3 coding DNA: TGCAGTGCTTGGGACCGATTAAGCTACACCTTC.

This clone was counted a few times. This chain joins TRBV19 and TRBJ1-5, with D maybe TRBD1 (6 bases). The V gene lost 3 bases and the J gene lost 3 bases, with 9 bases spanning the gap. The germline V gene encodes CDR1 LNHDA and CDR2 SQIVND (reference sequence). The CDR3 length is 14 residues. In DNA, the CDR3 is TGTGCCAGTAGTATGGGGACAAACAATCAGCCCCAGCATTTT. Encoded protein: CASSMGTNNQPQHF.

This sequence joins TRBV11-2 and TRBJ1-4, with D perhaps matching TRBD1 (6 bases). This CDR3 contains 13 residues. V was shortened by 6 bases and J by 8 bases, with 13 bases between the two germline ends. The germline V gene has CDR1 SGHAT and CDR2 FQNNGV. This CDR3 reads CASSMGAQEKLFF. CDR3 bases: TGTGCCAGCAGTATGGGGGCGCAGGAAAAACTGTTTTTT.

The chain is built from TRBV19 and TRBJ1-6; D not certain. V lost 6 bases to trimming and J lost 8 bases, with 17 bases between them. CDR3 size: 15 residues. From germline, CDR1 is LNHDA and CDR2 SQIVND (reference sequence). The CDR3 DNA sequence: TGTGCCAGTAGCGAAGGAGGACTCTTGGATTCACCCCTCCACTTT. Residues: CASSEGGLLDSPLHF.

The chain is built from TRBV5-1 and TRBJ1-3; unclear D gene. V dropped 0 bases and J dropped 0 bases, with 10 bases sitting between them. This CDR3 is 16 amino acids long. Looked up from germline, CDR1 is SGHRS and CDR2 is YFSETQ. CDR3 in DNA: TGCGCCAGCAGCTTGGTTGGGGAACCCTCTGGAAACACCATATATTTT. Its translation is CASSLVGEPSGNTIYF.